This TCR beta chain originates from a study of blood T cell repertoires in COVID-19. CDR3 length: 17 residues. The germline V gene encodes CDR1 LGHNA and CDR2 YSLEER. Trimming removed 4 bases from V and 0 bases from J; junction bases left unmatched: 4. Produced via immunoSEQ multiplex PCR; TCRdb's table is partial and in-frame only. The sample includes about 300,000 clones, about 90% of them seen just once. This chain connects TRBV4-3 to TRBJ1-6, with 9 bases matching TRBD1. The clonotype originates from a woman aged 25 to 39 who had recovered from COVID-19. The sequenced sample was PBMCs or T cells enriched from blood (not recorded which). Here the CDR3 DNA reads TGCGCCAGCAGCCTCTTGACAGGGGGCTCCTATAATTCACCCCTCCACTTT. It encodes CASSLLTGGSYNSPLHF.